Sequencing of this TCR beta chain was carried out in a study of cytomegalovirus exposure and HLA in healthy donors. Study-wide context: From donors who were HLA-typed, an early data release held about 85 million unique TCRs.

This CDR3 spans 15 amino acids. Trimming took 7 bases from V and 5 from J; bases not matched to a gene: 8. Germline CDR1 is MNHEY and CDR2 is SMNVEV (reference sequence). Donors had nominal health at sampling but likely had unrecorded immune exposures. PCR was performed using 60 Vbeta and 13 Jbeta primers. Clones were read by immunoSEQ multiplex PCR, and TCRdb kept only the in-frame ones, dropping some. The repertoire holds around 220,000 clones, with roughly 80% as singletons. The sample comprised PBMCs. The TCR originated in a man aged 35 to 55 in good health and CMV-seronegative. The J gene is TRBJ2-1, the V gene TRBV27, with 10 bases matching TRBD2. The CDR3 protein is CASNKLAGPHNEQFF. The CDR3 coding sequence is TGTGCCAGCAACAAACTAGCGGGACCCCACAATGAGCAGTTCTTC.